A single sample is the source of the 10 T cell receptor beta chains below, sequenced in a study of siplizumab effects on memory and regulatory T cells. Clones were sequenced by immunoSEQ multiplex PCR, and TCRdb holds only the in-frame ones, with some missing. The sample shows over 85,000 clones, roughly 94% of them seen only once. Sample: non-Treg CD4+ T cells sorted from blood. The receptors shown here come from a human donor in good health.

The genes are TRBV27 and TRBJ1-2; D is uncertain. The germline gives CDR1 MNHEY, CDR2 SMNVEV (reference sequence). The CDR3 has 16 residues. V was pared by 0 bases and J by 1 base, with 12 bases between. The CDR3 region is CASSLSTATNNYGYTF. The CDR3 nucleotides read TGTGCCAGCAGTTTATCGACCGCAACTAATAACTATGGCTACACCTTC.

This sequence joins TRBV19 and TRBJ1-3; D remains unclear. The germline V gene has CDR1 LNHDA and CDR2 SQIVND (reference sequence). The CDR3 is made up of 15 amino acids. With 2 bases removed from V and 0 bases from J, the gap between germline ends came to 8 bases. CDR3 sequence (DNA): TGTGCCAGTAGTATATCGCCCAGCTCTGGAAACACCATATATTTT. Its translation: CASSISPSSGNTIYF.

The genes are TRBV7-3 and TRBJ2-1, with TRBD1 matching over 12 bases. Germline values: CDR1 SGHTA, CDR2 FQGTGA. There are 18 residues in the CDR3. J gave up 0 bases and V 7 bases, and 10 bases lay outside the gene matches. CDR3 residues: CASNAGTGGPSSYNEQFF. The CDR3 DNA reads TGTGCCAGCAACGCCGGGACAGGGGGCCCGAGCTCCTACAATGAGCAGTTCTTC.

The chain recombines TRBV9 with TRBJ2-4; 10 nucleotides match TRBD1. Trimming took 4 bases from V and 1 from J; bases not matched to a gene: 14. The CDR3 consists of 19 residues. The germline V gene has CDR1 SGDLS and CDR2 YYNGEE. CDR3 residues: CASSPQPGQGLGAKNIQYF. The CDR3 nucleotides read TGTGCCAGCAGCCCGCAGCCGGGACAGGGGCTGGGGGCCAAAAACATTCAGTACTTC.

The chain employs TRBV15 and TRBJ2-5; 8 bases fit TRBD2. Germline lookup yields CDR1 LNHNV and CDR2 YYDKDF (reference sequence). The CDR3 consists of 14 residues. The V gene end was trimmed by 3 bases and the J gene end by 4 bases; junction bases not matched to a gene: 4. The CDR3 loop reads CATSRGGGTETQYF. For the CDR3, the DNA is TGTGCCACCAGCAGGGGCGGGGGGACAGAGACCCAGTACTTC.

The rearrangement joins TRBV7-9 to TRBJ2-5; 8 nucleotides match TRBD1. The CDR3 totals 14 residues. Unmatched junction bases numbered 8, after V lost 5 bases and J lost 6 bases. The germline V gene encodes CDR1 SEHNR and CDR2 FQNEAQ (reference sequence). CDR3: CASSHGQGRQTQYF. The CDR3 DNA is TGTGCCAGCAGCCACGGACAGGGTAGGCAGACCCAGTACTTC.

The chain uses TRBV5-1 and TRBJ2-2; D is unresolved. This CDR3 is built from 16 residues. Per germline, CDR1 SGHRS and CDR2 YFSETQ. The V gene lost 6 bases and the J gene lost 0 bases, with 15 bases spanning the gap. CDR3 residues: CASTPSSDANTGELFF. The CDR3 coding sequence is TGCGCCAGCACCCCTTCGTCAGACGCGAACACCGGGGAGCTGTTTTTT.

V gene TRBV5-1 combines with J gene TRBJ2-7; D assignment may be TRBD1 or TRBD2 (5 bases each). The V gene's germline CDR1 is SGHRS and CDR2 YFSETQ. The V end was cut by 6 bases, the J end by 4 bases, with 14 bases between. This CDR3 is built from 13 residues. CDR3 region: CASTRDRQYEQYF. CDR3 nucleotide sequence: TGCGCCAGCACCAGGGACCGCCAGTACGAGCAGTACTTC.

The V gene is TRBV7-9, the J gene TRBJ1-5; no definite D call. Between the trimmed V and J ends, which lost 1 base and 7 bases, there was a span of 11 bases. The CDR3 loop spans 14 amino acids. Germline V CDR1 and CDR2: SEHNR, FQNEAQ (reference sequence). The chain's CDR3 is CASSLDGVQQPQHF. CDR3 nucleotide sequence: TGTGCCAGCAGCTTAGACGGGGTCCAGCAGCCCCAGCATTTT.

This sequence joins TRBV30 and TRBJ2-7; TRBD2 matches 8 bases. The CDR3 consists of 14 residues. V was clipped by 2 bases and J by 3 bases; unmatched bases: 6. CDR1 is GTSNPN and CDR2 is SVGIG in the germline V gene (reference sequence). The CDR3 nucleotides read TGTGCCTGGAGTTCGGCTAGCGGGCTCTACGAGCAGTACTTC. It encodes CAWSSASGLYEQYF.